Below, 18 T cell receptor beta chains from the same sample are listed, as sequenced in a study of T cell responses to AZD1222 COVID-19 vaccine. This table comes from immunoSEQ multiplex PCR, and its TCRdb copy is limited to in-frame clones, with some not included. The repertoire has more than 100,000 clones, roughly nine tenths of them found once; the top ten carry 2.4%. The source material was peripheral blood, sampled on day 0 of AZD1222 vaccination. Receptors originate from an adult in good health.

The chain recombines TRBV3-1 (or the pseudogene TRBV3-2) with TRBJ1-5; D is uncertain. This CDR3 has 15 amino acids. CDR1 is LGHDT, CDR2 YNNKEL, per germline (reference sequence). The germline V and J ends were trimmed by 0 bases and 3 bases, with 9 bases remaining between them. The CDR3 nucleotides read TGTGCCAGCAGCCAAGATTTACATAACAATCAGCCCCAGCATTTT. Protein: CASSQDLHNNQPQHF.

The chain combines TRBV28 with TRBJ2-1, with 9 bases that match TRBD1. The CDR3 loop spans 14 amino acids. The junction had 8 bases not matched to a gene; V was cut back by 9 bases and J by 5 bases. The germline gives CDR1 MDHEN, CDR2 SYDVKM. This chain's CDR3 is CASKPGQGHNEQFF. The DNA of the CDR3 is TGTGCCAGTAAACCGGGACAGGGACACAATGAGCAGTTCTTC.

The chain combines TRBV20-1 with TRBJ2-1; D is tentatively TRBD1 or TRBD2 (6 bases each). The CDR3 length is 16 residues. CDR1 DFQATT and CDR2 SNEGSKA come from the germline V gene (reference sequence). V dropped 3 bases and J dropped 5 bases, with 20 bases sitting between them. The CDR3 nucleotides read TGCAGTGCTAGTCCCCCGGGACTCCCAGGGGACAATGAGCAGTTCTTC. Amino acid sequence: CSASPPGLPGDNEQFF.

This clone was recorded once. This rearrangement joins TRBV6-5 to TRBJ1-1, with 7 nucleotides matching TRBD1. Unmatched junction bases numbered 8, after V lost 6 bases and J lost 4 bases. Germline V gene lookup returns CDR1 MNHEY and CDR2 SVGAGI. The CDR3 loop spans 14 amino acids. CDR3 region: CASRPQGEGTEAFF. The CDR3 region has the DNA TGTGCCAGCAGGCCCCAGGGGGAAGGCACTGAAGCTTTCTTT.

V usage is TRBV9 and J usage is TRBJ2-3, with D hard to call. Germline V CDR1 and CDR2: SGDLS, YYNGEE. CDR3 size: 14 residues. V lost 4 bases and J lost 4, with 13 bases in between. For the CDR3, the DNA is TGTGCCAGCAGCTCTCGGGCCCGCCCAGATACGCAGTATTTT. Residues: CASSSRARPDTQYF.

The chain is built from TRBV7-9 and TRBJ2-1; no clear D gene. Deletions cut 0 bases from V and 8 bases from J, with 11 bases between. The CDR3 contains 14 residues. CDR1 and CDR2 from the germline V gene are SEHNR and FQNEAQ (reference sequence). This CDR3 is CASSLAISNHEQFF. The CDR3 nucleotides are TGTGCCAGCAGCTTAGCGATTTCAAATCATGAGCAGTTCTTC.

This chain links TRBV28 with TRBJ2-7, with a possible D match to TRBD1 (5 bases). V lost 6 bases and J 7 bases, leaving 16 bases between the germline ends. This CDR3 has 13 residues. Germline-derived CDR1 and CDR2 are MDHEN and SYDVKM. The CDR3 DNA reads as TGTGCCAGCAGGATGACAGTCAGCCCTGAGCAGTACTTC. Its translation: CASRMTVSPEQYF.

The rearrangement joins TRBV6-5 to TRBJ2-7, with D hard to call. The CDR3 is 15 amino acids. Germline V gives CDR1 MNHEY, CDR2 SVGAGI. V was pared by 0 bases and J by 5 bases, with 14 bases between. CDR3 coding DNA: TGTGCCAGCAGTTACTCGATCGGAGTTGGGGACGAGCAGTACTTC. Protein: CASSYSIGVGDEQYF.

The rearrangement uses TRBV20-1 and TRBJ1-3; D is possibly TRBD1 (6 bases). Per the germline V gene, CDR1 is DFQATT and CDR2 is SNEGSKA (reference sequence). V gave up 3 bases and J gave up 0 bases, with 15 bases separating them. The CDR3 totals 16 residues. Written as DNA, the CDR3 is TGCAGTGCTAGTACCTCGACAGGAATCTCTGGAAACACCATATATTTT. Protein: CSASTSTGISGNTIYF.

The CDR3 bases are TGTGCCAGCAGCTTTAGCGGGAGGGCCAAAACAGATACGCAGTATTTT. Translated, it gives CASSFSGRAKTDTQYF. This chain connects TRBV9 to TRBJ2-3; 11 nucleotides agree with TRBD2. CDR3 length: 16 residues. From germline, CDR1 is SGDLS and CDR2 YYNGEE. V dropped 4 bases and J dropped 3; count of bases not matched to a gene: 7.

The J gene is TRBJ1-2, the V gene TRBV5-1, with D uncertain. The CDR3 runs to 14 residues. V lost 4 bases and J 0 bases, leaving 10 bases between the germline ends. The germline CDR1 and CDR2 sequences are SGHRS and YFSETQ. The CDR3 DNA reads TGCGCCAGCAGCCGGGATGGTGCTAACTATGGCTACACCTTC. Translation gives CASSRDGANYGYTF.

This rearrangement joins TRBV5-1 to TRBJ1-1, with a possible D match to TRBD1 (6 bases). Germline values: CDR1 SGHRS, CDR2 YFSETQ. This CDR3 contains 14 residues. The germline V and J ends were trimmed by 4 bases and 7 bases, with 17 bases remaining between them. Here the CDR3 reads CASSRGGQRGEAFF. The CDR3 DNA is TGCGCCAGCAGCCGCGGAGGACAGCGGGGTGAAGCTTTCTTT.

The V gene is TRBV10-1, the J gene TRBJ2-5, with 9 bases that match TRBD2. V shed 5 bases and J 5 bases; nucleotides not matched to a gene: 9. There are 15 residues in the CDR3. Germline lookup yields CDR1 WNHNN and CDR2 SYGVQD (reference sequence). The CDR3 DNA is TGCGCCAGCAGTAAAGCCAGCGGGAGGTATGAGACCCAGTACTTC. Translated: CASSKASGRYETQYF.

The CDR3 DNA reads TGCAGTGCTAGTTCCCCCCCCTCACCGAGAAAACTGTTTTTT. Its translation is CSASSPPSPRKLFF. This chain connects TRBV20-1 to TRBJ1-4; D not certain. The CDR3 totals 14 residues. Germline V CDR1 and CDR2: DFQATT, SNEGSKA (reference sequence). Deletions cut 3 bases from V and 10 bases from J, with 18 bases between.

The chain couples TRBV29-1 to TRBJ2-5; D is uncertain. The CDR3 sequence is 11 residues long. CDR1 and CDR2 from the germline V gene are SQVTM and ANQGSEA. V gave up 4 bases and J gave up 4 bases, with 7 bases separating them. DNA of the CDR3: TGCAGCGTTGGTGTCGGAGAGACCCAGTACTTC. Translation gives CSVGVGETQYF.

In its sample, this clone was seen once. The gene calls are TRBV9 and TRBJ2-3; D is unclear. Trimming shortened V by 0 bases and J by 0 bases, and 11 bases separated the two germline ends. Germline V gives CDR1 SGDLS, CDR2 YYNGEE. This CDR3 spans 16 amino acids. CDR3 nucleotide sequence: TGTGCCAGCAGCGTAGGAGCGATCCATAGCACAGATACGCAGTATTTT. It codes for CASSVGAIHSTDTQYF.

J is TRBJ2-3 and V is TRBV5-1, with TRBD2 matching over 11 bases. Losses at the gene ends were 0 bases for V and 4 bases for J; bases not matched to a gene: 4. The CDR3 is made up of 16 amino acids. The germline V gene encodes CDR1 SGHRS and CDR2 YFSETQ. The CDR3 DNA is TGCGCCAGCAGCTTGGTAGCGGGAGGGCCCGCAGATACGCAGTATTTT. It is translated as CASSLVAGGPADTQYF.

Here the CDR3 reads CASSQVRGPEYSNQPQHF. CDR3 DNA: TGTGCCAGCAGCCAAGTGAGGGGGCCCGAGTATAGCAATCAGCCCCAGCATTTT. V gene TRBV4-2 combines with J gene TRBJ1-5; 7 bases line up with TRBD1. Germline CDR1 reads LGHNA; CDR2 reads YNFKEQ. The CDR3 runs to 18 residues. With V trimmed by 1 base and J by 0 bases, 9 bases remained unmatched.